This T cell receptor (beta chain) was recorded in a study of T cells generated in artificial thymic organoids (dated by TCRdb to about 2017). Looking at the study overall: In some experiments, thymic T cells were further FACS-purified to deplete CD4 immature single positive or double positive precursors. The study compared the TCR alpha and beta CDR3 repertoires of CD8 single positive T cells derived from in vitro artificial thymic organoids against those of naive CD8 T cells from thymus and peripheral blood. Displayed repertoire sequencing data were described as representative of three independent experiments.

Beyond this particular receptor, the publication reports: Physiological TCR clonotype diversity, comparable to that of thymic and blood naive CD8 T cells, was observed in organoid-derived CD8 single positive T cells.

TCRalpha and TCRbeta libraries were amplified in separate semi-nested PCR reactions using Advantage 2 and reverse primers located in the TRAC or TRBC constant regions. First-strand cDNA synthesis used between roughly 3 and 550 ng of total RNA. TCR cDNA libraries were made by 5'-RACE with the SMARTer PCR cDNA Synthesis kit, using a poly-dT primer for first-strand synthesis. The semi-nested reverse primers in the constant regions carried 5-nucleotide sample-specific barcodes, and the PCR products were cleaned up with the Zymo DNA Clean and Concentrator-5 kit. Pools of up to ten barcoded samples were ligated to Illumina adaptors and sequenced on an Illumina MiSeq as 2 x 150 bp paired-end reads. Per the original workflow: After demultiplexing, reads were aligned with BLAT to a custom library containing all human TRAV, TRAJ, TRBV, TRBD and TRBJ combinations from IMGT. The best BLAT hits were picked using pslCDnaFilter (-maxAligns=1, -ignoreIntrons), and custom Perl scripts were used to calculate clonotype frequencies. The raw public data were reprocessed by TCRdb itself: fastp quality trimming at Q25, MiXCR clonotype calling, in-frame beta chains only. Rows are unified per CDR3 protein, each entry keeping the most common DNA and genes. TCRdb, rather than the study authors, made the V and J calls. The sample profile shows about 8,500 distinct CDR3 sequences; 18% of them were found once. The ten largest make up roughly 1.4% of the sample.

By its share of the sample, this clonotype is medium-sized (0.01 to 0.1%). No cognate antigen has been identified for it. It has no much larger one-base neighbor in the sample; base qualities were not kept. The germline V gene (reference sequence) specifies MNHEY as CDR1 and SMNVEV as CDR2. Taken from cysteine to phenylalanine, the CDR3 has 15 residues. The read is trimmed to its CDR3 DNA, 45 bases read in frame from base 1. V trim: 2 bases; J trim: 4 bases; unmatched bases: 3. Primary CD8+ T cells were enriched with magnetic beads using the Miltenyi CD8+ T cell Isolation Kit. Before RNA extraction, CD3+TCRalphabeta+CD8 single positive T cells from both organoids and thymus were sorted by FACS. For each sample, the RNeasy Micro kit was used to purify total RNA from 40,000 to 200,000 sorted cells, and RNA quality was checked on an Agilent RNA 6000 Nano chip. Thymic fragments were dissected, disrupted by pipetting and passed through a 70 um strainer to release thymocytes.

The chain uses TRBV27 and TRBJ2-3; TRBD1 matches 10 bases in the middle. The sample was naive CD8+ T cells from the thymus. The intended sense of this specimen's cell subset or site label: CD3+TCRalphabeta+CD8SP T cells; for blood, CD45RO-CCR7+ naive CD8+ T cells. The TCR sequence derives from a human donor who gave cord blood stem cells for thymic organoid culture, a cardiac surgery patient who gave postnatal thymus, or a blood donor (not recorded which). The DNA sequence follows: TGTGCCAGCAGTTTAGGGACAGGGGTCTCAGATACGCAGTATTTT. Its protein product is CASSLGTGVSDTQYF.